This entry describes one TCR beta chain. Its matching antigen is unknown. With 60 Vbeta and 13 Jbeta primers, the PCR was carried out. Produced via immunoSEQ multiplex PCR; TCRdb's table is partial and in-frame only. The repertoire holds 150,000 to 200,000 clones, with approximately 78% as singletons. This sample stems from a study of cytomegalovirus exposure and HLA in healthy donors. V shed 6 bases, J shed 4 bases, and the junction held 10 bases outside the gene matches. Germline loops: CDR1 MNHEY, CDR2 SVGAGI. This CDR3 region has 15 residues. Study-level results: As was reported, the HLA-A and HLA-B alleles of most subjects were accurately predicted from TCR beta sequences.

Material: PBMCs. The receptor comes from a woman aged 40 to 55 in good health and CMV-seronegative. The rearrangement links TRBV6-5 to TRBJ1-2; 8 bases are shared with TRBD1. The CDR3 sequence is CASRDRAFQAYGYTF. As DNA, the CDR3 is TGTGCCAGCAGGGACAGGGCTTTCCAGGCCTATGGCTACACCTTC.